This is a list of T cell receptor beta chains from one sample in a study of cytomegalovirus exposure and HLA in healthy donors. The data were produced by immunoSEQ multiplex PCR, yet TCRdb's version contains in-frame clones alone and is incomplete. The data hold 130,000 to 150,000 clones, with around 79% observed a single time. The sequencing sample was made of PBMCs. The receptor set was obtained from a female donor in good health and CMV-seronegative. Both conserved end residues are part of each CDR3. For some rows the clone size is stated as once, few or many, or as a class when expanded; others skip it.

size: .; V: TRBV18; J: TRBJ1-1; CDR3: CASSSTGNTEAFF
size: .; V: TRBV6-1; J: TRBJ2-7; CDR3: CASSRRWRDEQYF
size: .; V: TRBV5-4; J: TRBJ2-5; CDR3: CASSPFRGIETQYF
size: once; V: TRBV19; J: TRBJ2-5; CDR3: CASSIRTSGGPGVGTQYF
size: .; V: TRBV30; J: TRBJ2-7; CDR3: CAWNRTPYEQYF
size: once; V: TRBV2; J: TRBJ2-7; CDR3: CASRSYPQGAPDEQYF
size: .; V: TRBV9; J: TRBJ2-1; CDR3: CASSVWVAGGHNEQFF
size: once; V: TRBV5-6; J: TRBJ1-1; CDR3: CASSSTSGDRLNTEAFF
size: .; V: TRBV4-3; J: TRBJ1-4; CDR3: CASSQGAGDEKLFF
size: .; V: TRBV27; J: TRBJ1-6; CDR3: CASHNPGTPLHF
size: .; V: TRBV28; J: TRBJ1-5; CDR3: CASSYGRTYQPQHF
size: .; V: TRBV7-2; J: TRBJ2-1; CDR3: CASSLRSHYGSTEANEQFF
size: few; V: TRBV7-6; J: TRBJ1-3; CDR3: CASSFTGQGRGTDPGNTIYF
size: .; V: TRBV2; J: TRBJ1-1; CDR3: CASTGASGTEAFF
size: once; V: TRBV18; J: TRBJ2-2; CDR3: CASSPQSGGTGELFF
size: .; V: TRBV11-2; J: TRBJ2-2; CDR3: CASSLGVTGELFF
size: .; V: TRBV6-5; J: TRBJ2-7; CDR3: CTSSLQGGEQYF
size: few; V: TRBV4-3; J: TRBJ2-2; CDR3: CASSQRMDSTRPGELFF
size: .; V: TRBV9; J: TRBJ1-1; CDR3: CASSVRVSNTEAFF
size: .; V: TRBV27; J: TRBJ1-2; CDR3: CASRKSGTVNYGYTF
size: once; V: TRBV18; J: TRBJ2-5; CDR3: CASSEGQGETQYF
size: .; V: TRBV28; J: TRBJ1-1; CDR3: CASGGQRLANTEAFF
size: .; V: TRBV6-5; J: TRBJ1-1; CDR3: CASSYSRAEAFF
size: .; V: TRBV19; J: TRBJ2-7; CDR3: CASSGGTYEQYF
size: .; V: TRBV11-2; J: TRBJ2-5; CDR3: CASSTLASGRWETQYF
size: .; V: TRBV4-3; J: TRBJ2-7; CDR3: CASSARTGNYEQYF
size: few; V: TRBV4-3; J: TRBJ1-1; CDR3: CASSQTKGGPEAFF
size: once; V: TRBV19; J: TRBJ2-1; CDR3: CASSIDPSPLDNEQFF
size: .; V: TRBV4-1; J: TRBJ2-7; CDR3: CASSQDRGTSGSYEQYF
size: few; V: TRBV4-1; J: TRBJ2-2; CDR3: CASSQHSGGASGELFF
size: .; V: TRBV19; J: TRBJ1-5; CDR3: CASSIETGGNQPQHF
size: .; V: TRBV18; J: TRBJ1-5; CDR3: CASSTGQAPNQPQHF
size: .; V: TRBV27; J: TRBJ1-5; CDR3: CASSLLGAYRQPQHF
size: .; V: TRBV2; J: TRBJ2-4; CDR3: CASSEERLGGIQYF
size: .; V: TRBV15; J: TRBJ2-5; CDR3: CATSTALAGRETQYF
size: .; V: TRBV5-1; J: TRBJ1-2; CDR3: CASSLAGTVGGYTF
size: .; V: TRBV29-1; J: TRBJ1-5; CDR3: CSVGWDWEGPQHF
size: .; V: TRBV7-3; J: TRBJ1-1; CDR3: CASSLSGPYTEAFF
size: .; V: TRBV29-1; J: TRBJ2-4; CDR3: CSVGGPTGVDIDIQYF
size: .; V: TRBV19; J: TRBJ1-5; CDR3: CATRQGRTPNQPQHF
size: .; V: TRBV12-5; J: TRBJ1-6; CDR3: CASGLAGFPTLHF
size: .; V: TRBV5-6; J: TRBJ1-5; CDR3: CASSAGPNQPQHF
size: few; V: TRBV29-1; J: TRBJ1-4; CDR3: CSVGGGWTNEKLFF
size: .; V: TRBV4-1; J: TRBJ2-3; CDR3: CASSQDSWRGGTDTQYF
size: few; V: TRBV10-2; J: TRBJ1-2; CDR3: CASSGGSGLYGYTF
size: .; V: TRBV19; J: TRBJ1-1; CDR3: CASMGLTNTEAFF
size: once; V: TRBV20-1; J: TRBJ2-5; CDR3: CSAGTGLARYF
size: .; V: TRBV5-1; J: TRBJ2-1; CDR3: CASSSRVGGVGSYNEQFF
size: .; V: TRBV5-8; J: TRBJ2-4; CDR3: CASTGLRPYF
size: .; V: TRBV7-9; J: TRBJ1-1; CDR3: CASKDRGATEAFF
size: few; V: TRBV13; J: TRBJ1-1; CDR3: CASSRLRSGGKRRGMNTEAFF
size: .; V: TRBV27; J: TRBJ2-3; CDR3: CASRGSSTDTQYF
size: .; V: TRBV11-3; J: TRBJ2-6; CDR3: CASSLGGGGANVLTF
size: .; V: TRBV5-8; J: TRBJ1-5; CDR3: CASSLSAGGAGSNQPQHF
size: .; V: TRBV9; J: TRBJ2-2; CDR3: CASSTRTGGAGELFF
size: once; V: TRBV4-1; J: TRBJ1-2; CDR3: CASSQALGGGLGGYTF
size: .; V: TRBV4-1; J: TRBJ2-1; CDR3: CASSQDLGSSYNEQFF
size: .; V: TRBV10-3; J: TRBJ2-2; CDR3: CAITQGAGQNTGELFF
size: .; V: TRBV5-1; J: TRBJ1-4; CDR3: CASSPGDSHEKLFF
size: .; V: TRBV11-2; J: TRBJ1-4; CDR3: CASSLSGGLAQKLFF